The present T cell receptor (beta chain) was sequenced within a study of CD8+CD57+ T cells in acquired aplastic anemia. Turning to the study itself: The DNA of sorted CD4+ and CD8+ cells averaged approximately 2.9 ug. Among healthy donors, CD4+ cells averaged approximately 11 million reads. Study observations and caveats: Overlapping CD8+ CDR3 repertoires of patients and controls contained approximately 28 shared sequences.

Genomic DNA was employed as the template in profiling TCR beta VDJ and CDR3. TCRdb reprocessed the reads with MiXCR, giving one entry per CDR3 protein. The sample has 400,000 to 450,000 distinct CDR3 sequences, 65% to 80% seen once. This clonotype was observed a handful of times. Antigen: not known. The germline V gene has CDR1 SGHTA and CDR2 FQGNSA. V was shortened by 3 bases and J by 2 bases, with 14 bases between the two germline ends. This CDR3 has 15 residues. Sequenced sample: sorted CD4+, CD8+, or CD8+CD57+ T cells (not recorded which) from PBMCs. This TCR came from a human donor in good health, serving as a control. J is TRBJ2-7 and V is TRBV7-2; D remains unclear. CDR3 DNA sequence: TGTGCCAGCAGCTTGTCGGGTGCGGCCCCCTACGAGCAGTACTTC. Residues: CASSLSGAAPYEQYF.